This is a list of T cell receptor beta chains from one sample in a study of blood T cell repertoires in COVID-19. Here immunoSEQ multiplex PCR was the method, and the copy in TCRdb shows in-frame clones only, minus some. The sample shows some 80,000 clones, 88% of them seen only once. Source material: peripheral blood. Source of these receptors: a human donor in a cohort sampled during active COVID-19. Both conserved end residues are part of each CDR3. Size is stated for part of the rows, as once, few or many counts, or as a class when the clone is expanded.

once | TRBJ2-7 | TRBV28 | CASSSTGHLYEQYF
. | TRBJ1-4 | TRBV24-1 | CATSDSGTGDEKLFF
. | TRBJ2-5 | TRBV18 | CASSLDRGQETQYF
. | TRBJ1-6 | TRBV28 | CASRGFSYNSPLHF
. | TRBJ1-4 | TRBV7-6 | CASSPRIDRDTDNEKLFF
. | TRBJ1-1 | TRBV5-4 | CASSGANTEAFF
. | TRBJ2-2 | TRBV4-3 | CASSQGFTSGGNTGELFF
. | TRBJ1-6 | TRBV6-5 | CASSPRTPNNSPLHF
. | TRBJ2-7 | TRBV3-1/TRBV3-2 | CASSQARTSNSEQYF
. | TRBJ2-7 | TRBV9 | CASSPGTGGAYEQYF
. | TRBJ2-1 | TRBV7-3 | CASSATSGRAREQFF
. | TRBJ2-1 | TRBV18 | CASSPANEQFF
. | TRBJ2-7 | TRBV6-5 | CATGLAGNEQYF
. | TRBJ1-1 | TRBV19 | CASSRQGWAEAFF
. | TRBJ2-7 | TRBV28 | CASSVSGLRQYF
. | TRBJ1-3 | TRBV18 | CASSHGQRRNTIYF
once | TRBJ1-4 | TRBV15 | CATSRDGAGEEKLFF
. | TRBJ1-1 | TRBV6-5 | CASSYTPPPGNTEAFF
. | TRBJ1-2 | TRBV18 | CASSPAGQVYGYTF
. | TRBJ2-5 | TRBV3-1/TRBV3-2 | CASSRSGGQETQYF